The next 30 T cell receptor beta chains were all read from a single sample in a study of T cell responses to AZD1222 COVID-19 vaccine. Here immunoSEQ multiplex PCR was the method, and the copy in TCRdb shows in-frame clones only, minus some. The table records about 170,000 clones, 80% to 90% of them present only once. Specimen: peripheral blood, collected on day 0 of AZD1222 vaccination. The receptors here all came from an adult in good health.

This chain uses TRBV28 with TRBJ1-4; D perhaps matches TRBD1 (6 bases). This CDR3 is built from 16 residues. The V end lost 2 bases, the J end lost 0 bases, and 10 bases lay between the germline ends. Germline loops: CDR1 MDHEN, CDR2 SYDVKM. The CDR3 DNA reads as TGTGCCAGCAGTTTAGAGACAGGCACAACTAATGAAAAACTGTTTTTT. This translates into CASSLETGTTNEKLFF.

The gene calls are TRBV7-6 and TRBJ1-1; D might be TRBD1 (5 bases). The CDR3 runs to 17 residues. The germline CDR1 and CDR2 sequences are SGHVS and FNYEAQ. The germline V and J ends were trimmed by 6 bases and 1 base, with 21 bases remaining between them. Here the CDR3 reads CASSSGTDPGWNTEAFF. The CDR3 DNA reads as TGTGCCAGCAGTTCCGGGACTGACCCGGGCTGGAACACTGAAGCTTTCTTT.

V and J are TRBV7-3 and TRBJ2-7; a possible D gene is TRBD2 (7 bases). In germline, CDR1 is SGHTA, CDR2 FQGTGA. Trimming stripped 1 base from V and 3 bases from J, with 13 bases between. CDR3 length: 15 residues. CDR3 in amino acids: CASSLNAGAGYEQYF. DNA of the CDR3: TGTGCCAGCAGCTTAAATGCGGGGGCCGGCTACGAGCAGTACTTC.

The chain has TRBV5-4 and TRBJ2-1; D may be TRBD2 (6 bases). The CDR3 runs 17 residues. The V end was cut by 1 base, the J end by 0 bases, with 14 bases between. Looked up from germline, CDR1 is SGHNT and CDR2 is YYREEE (reference sequence). The CDR3 nucleotides read TGTGCCAGCAGCTTGAATCCGGCCGGGAGCTCCTACAATGAGCAGTTCTTC. Protein product: CASSLNPAGSSYNEQFF.

The chain couples TRBV4-1 to TRBJ2-3, with a tentative D call TRBD2 (7 bases). V was cut by 0 bases and J by 1 base, with 11 bases left in between. The CDR3 runs to 16 residues. The germline gives CDR1 MGHRA, CDR2 YSYEKL. CDR3 protein: CASSQELGGRTDTQYF. The DNA of the CDR3 is TGCGCCAGCAGCCAAGAACTCGGGGGGCGCACAGATACGCAGTATTTT.

The rearrangement links TRBV7-2 to TRBJ2-3, with 7 nucleotides matching TRBD2. The V gene's germline CDR1 is SGHTA and CDR2 FQGNSA. This CDR3 is 14 amino acids long. V trimming: 1 base; J trimming: 5 bases; junction bases outside the gene matches: 3. The CDR3 is CASSLGLAVDTQYF. The CDR3 region has the DNA TGTGCCAGCAGCTTAGGACTAGCAGTAGATACGCAGTATTTT.

This chain joins TRBV12-2 and TRBJ2-7; the listed D gene, TRBD2, was not tested against the DNA. TRBV12-2 is annotated as a pseudogene. The CDR3 totals 16 residues. CDR3 residues: CASRLGGECLSYEQYV. The CDR3, as DNA: TGTGCAAGTCGCTTAGGCGGGGAGTGTCTCTCCTACGAGCAGTACGTC.

This chain links TRBV5-4 with TRBJ1-1, with unresolved D. Germline lookup yields CDR1 SGHNT and CDR2 YYREEE (reference sequence). Trimming took 4 bases from V and 8 from J, leaving 21 bases between them. The CDR3 consists of 15 residues. CDR3: CASSRATLGGGEAFF. The CDR3 DNA follows: TGTGCCAGCAGCCGCGCTACCTTGGGAGGTGGGGAAGCTTTCTTT.

This clone has just a few counts. V gene TRBV2 combines with J gene TRBJ1-1; 8 nucleotides match TRBD1. Looked up from germline, CDR1 is SNHLY and CDR2 is FYNNEI. This CDR3 is built from 15 residues. V lost 10 bases to trimming and J lost 2 bases; unmatched junction nucleotides: 12. This CDR3 reads CATASVGQANTEAFF. CDR3 in DNA: TGTGCCACCGCCTCCGTGGGACAGGCAAACACTGAAGCTTTCTTT.

This rearrangement joins TRBV27 to TRBJ2-7, with a possible D match to TRBD1 (7 bases). The germline V and J ends were trimmed by 3 bases and 3 bases, with 30 bases remaining between them. This CDR3 has 20 amino acids. From germline, CDR1 is MNHEY and CDR2 SMNVEV (reference sequence). CDR3 sequence (DNA): TGTGCCAGCAGTTTTATATGGGGGGTGACAGGGCAGAAAAAACTCTACGAGCAGTACTTC. As protein: CASSFIWGVTGQKKLYEQYF.

The rearrangement uses TRBV7-9 and TRBJ1-1, with a tentative D call TRBD1 (6 bases). Trimming shortened V by 5 bases and J by 0 bases, and 16 bases separated the two germline ends. Germline V lookup: CDR1 SEHNR, CDR2 FQNEAQ (reference sequence). The CDR3 contains 16 residues. This chain's CDR3 is CASSPPGGRMNTEAFF. The CDR3, as DNA: TGTGCCAGCAGCCCTCCGGGGGGGCGAATGAACACTGAAGCTTTCTTT.

About this clone: Compared with germline, one end of the junction differs, possibly owing to a read error. The rearrangement joins TRBV18 to TRBJ1-2; TRBD1 is a possible D gene (6 bases). This CDR3 region has 11 residues. The germline CDR1 and CDR2 sequences are KGHSH and LQKENI. The CDR3 nucleotides read TGTGCCAGCTCACCATCCGGGACACCAGTTTTC. Translation gives CASSPSGTPVF.

The chain employs TRBV9 and TRBJ2-3; TRBD2 matches at 10 bases. This CDR3 comprises 17 residues. Losses at the gene ends were 4 bases for V and 2 bases for J; bases not matched to a gene: 10. CDR1 is SGDLS, CDR2 YYNGEE, per germline. The CDR3 nucleotides read TGTGCCAGCAGCCGAGTAGGACTAGCGGTAAACACAGATACGCAGTATTTT. Encoded protein: CASSRVGLAVNTDTQYF.

This chain joins TRBV10-3 and TRBJ2-7; tentatively, D is TRBD2 (7 bases). V shed 6 bases and J shed 1 base, with 19 bases lying between them. Germline loops: CDR1 ENHRY, CDR2 SYGVKD. The CDR3 length is 16 residues. CDR3 protein: CAISQSGRGASYEQYF. For the CDR3, the DNA is TGTGCCATCAGCCAGAGCGGCCGGGGGGCTTCCTACGAGCAGTACTTC.

This clone turned up a few times. The chain couples TRBV7-6 to TRBJ1-6; TRBD1 aligns across 7 bases. V lost 4 bases to trimming and J lost 6 bases; unmatched junction nucleotides: 6. The CDR3 length is 15 residues. Germline CDR1 and CDR2: SGHVS and FNYEAQ. The CDR3 DNA reads TGTGCCAGCAGCTCCGCTGGGACAGCTAATTCACCCCTCCACTTT. Amino acids: CASSSAGTANSPLHF.

V and J are TRBV25-1 and TRBJ1-4; D remains ambiguous. CDR1 and CDR2 from the germline V gene are MGHDK and SYGVNS. The CDR3 is made up of 13 amino acids. V lost 4 bases and J lost 0, with 3 bases in between. CDR3 amino acids: CASSAATNEKLFF. DNA of the CDR3: TGTGCCAGCAGTGCAGCAACTAATGAAAAACTGTTTTTT.

For the CDR3, the DNA is TGTGCCAGCAGCTTAGGGCCGGGAGGGCAGGAGACCCAGTACTTC. Translated: CASSLGPGGQETQYF. The rearrangement uses TRBV7-9 and TRBJ2-5; 8 bases fit TRBD2. CDR1 is SEHNR, CDR2 FQNEAQ, per germline (reference sequence). CDR3 length: 15 amino acids. The J segment lost 5 bases and the V segment lost 1 base, leaving 6 bases of the junction unmatched.

A few counts support this clone. The CDR3 sequence is CSVVDWARNTEAFF. Written as DNA, the CDR3 is TGCAGCGTTGTCGACTGGGCGAGGAACACTGAAGCTTTCTTT. J is TRBJ1-1 and V is TRBV29-1; no clear D. The V gene's germline CDR1 is SQVTM and CDR2 ANQGSEA. V lost 4 bases and J lost 1, with 13 bases in between. This CDR3 spans 14 amino acids.

This clone was detected once. This chain uses TRBV30 with TRBJ2-3; D unresolved. This CDR3 has 11 amino acids. The germline V and J ends were trimmed by 1 base and 4 bases, with 3 bases remaining between them. The germline gives CDR1 GTSNPN, CDR2 SVGIG (reference sequence). DNA for the CDR3: TGTGCCTGGAGTGGCTCAGATACGCAGTATTTT. Translated, it gives CAWSGSDTQYF.

This chain connects TRBV7-3 to TRBJ1-5; tentative D call: TRBD1 (5 bases). The germline CDR1 and CDR2 sequences are SGHTA and FQGTGA. This CDR3 has 13 amino acids. Trimming cost V 10 bases and J 4 bases, with 14 bases left between them. The CDR3 sequence is CATPTGENQPQHF. CDR3 nucleotides: TGTGCCACCCCGACGGGGGAGAATCAGCCCCAGCATTTT.

The CDR3 here is CASSLTGTDNQPQHF. The CDR3 nucleotides are TGCGCCAGCAGCTTGACCGGGACAGATAATCAGCCCCAGCATTTT. This chain links TRBV5-1 with TRBJ1-5; TRBD1 agrees at 7 bases. The length of the CDR3 is 15 residues. The germline gives CDR1 SGHRS, CDR2 YFSETQ. The V gene end was trimmed by 1 base and the J gene end by 4 bases; junction bases not matched to a gene: 5.

V is TRBV9 and J is TRBJ1-6; 12 bases line up with TRBD1. From germline, CDR1 is SGDLS and CDR2 YYNGEE. This CDR3 has 17 residues. The V and J ends lost 0 bases and 10 bases, in that order; junction bases with no gene match: 8. The CDR3 nucleotides read TGTGCCAGCAGCGTAGAAGGGACAGGGGGCGCAGGGTCACCCCTCCACTTT. Protein sequence: CASSVEGTGGAGSPLHF.

The chain carries TRBV7-9 and TRBJ2-5; unclear D gene. The CDR3 loop spans 16 amino acids. Germline V gene data show CDR1 as SEHNR and CDR2 as FQNEAQ (reference sequence). Trimming removed 0 bases at V and 0 bases at J, with 11 bases between. CDR3 bases: TGTGCCAGCAGCTTAGCCCACCCAGGATACCAAGAGACCCAGTACTTC. Residues: CASSLAHPGYQETQYF. Supplemented by reference TRBV7-9 and TRBJ2-5, the full variable domain reads DTGVSQNPRHKITKRGQNVTFRCDPISEHNRLYWYRQTLGQGPEFLTYFQNEAQLEKSRLLSDRFSAERPKGSFSTLEIQRTEQGDSAMYLCASSLAHPGYQETQYFGPGTRLLVL.

The rearrangement uses TRBV5-4 and TRBJ2-2, with D possibly TRBD1 on 7 matching bases. V was pared by 4 bases and J by 5 bases, with 18 bases between. CDR1 and CDR2 from the germline V gene are SGHNT and YYREEE (reference sequence). The CDR3 spans 16 residues. The CDR3 reads CASSDGAGGRTGELFF. The DNA of the CDR3 is TGTGCCAGCAGCGATGGGGCAGGGGGGCGGACCGGGGAGCTGTTTTTT.

The chain employs TRBV6-4 and TRBJ1-2; D is perhaps TRBD1 (5 bases). Germline CDR1 is MRHNA and CDR2 is SNTAGT. V lost 0 bases to trimming and J lost 7 bases, with 15 bases between them. This CDR3 spans 15 amino acids. CDR3 sequence (DNA): TGTGCCAGCAGTGACTCCGGGACGCCGAGGAGTGGCTACACCTTC. Its translation: CASSDSGTPRSGYTF.

The chain links TRBV5-1 to TRBJ2-2; D is perhaps TRBD1 (5 bases). The CDR3 is made up of 16 amino acids. Trimming stripped 0 bases from V and 4 bases from J, with 13 bases between. CDR1 and CDR2 (germline): SGHRS, YFSETQ. The CDR3 region has the DNA TGCGCCAGCAGCTTGGGGGGCTCCCGCGGCACCGGGGAGCTGTTTTTT. Translating it yields CASSLGGSRGTGELFF.

The chain combines TRBV19 with TRBJ1-1; D ambiguous. CDR1 LNHDA and CDR2 SQIVND come from the germline V gene (reference sequence). The V end lost 8 bases, the J end lost 6 bases, and 13 bases lay between the germline ends. This CDR3 has 12 amino acids. In DNA form, the CDR3 reads TGTGCCAGTCTAAGCCTCTCGGCTGAAGCTTTCTTT. It yields the protein CASLSLSAEAFF.

This chain links TRBV18 with TRBJ2-7; TRBD2 agrees at 10 bases. This CDR3 has 16 amino acids. Germline V gene data show CDR1 as KGHSH and CDR2 as LQKENI. The V and J ends lost 4 bases and 2 bases, in that order; junction bases with no gene match: 8. The CDR3, as DNA: TGTGCCAGCTCACTAAGGAGCGGGGGGGCGCCCTACGAGCAGTACTTC. Its translation is CASSLRSGGAPYEQYF.

V is TRBV5-4 and J is TRBJ2-7, with 8 bases that match TRBD2. The length of the CDR3 is 15 residues. V dropped 2 bases and J dropped 3; count of bases not matched to a gene: 7. Germline loops: CDR1 SGHNT, CDR2 YYREEE (reference sequence). CDR3 loop: CASSLGGRGGYEQYF. The CDR3 bases are TGTGCCAGCAGCTTAGGGGGACGGGGGGGCTACGAGCAGTACTTC.

The rearrangement links TRBV24-1 to TRBJ1-1, with unresolved D. Germline V lookup: CDR1 KGHDR, CDR2 SFDVKD. The CDR3 extends over 12 amino acids. V lost 5 bases and J lost 7, with 10 bases in between. The DNA of the CDR3 is TGTGCCACCAGTGCCGAATCTAGTGAAGCTTTCTTT. Encoded protein: CATSAESSEAFF.